What follows describes a single TCR beta chain. Its antigen target is currently unknown. Base quality data are lacking; no much larger clone is found one base away. Other DNA sequences from this sample encode an identical CDR3 as well. Libraries were constructed by the immunoSEQ multiplex PCR assay. To provide template for TCR sequencing, every sample had RNA extracted and reverse transcribed into cDNA. First-strand cDNA was synthesized with SuperScript III using a 2:1 mix of oligo-dT and random hexamers. A synthetic immune receptor repertoire was used to assess amplification bias, and residual bias was removed computationally. The published analysis was carried out like this. After raw reads were preprocessed to remove errors, the CDR3 was defined following IMGT conventions as running from the conserved cysteine to phenylalanine. Clonality was computed as 1 minus the Shannon entropy, with the entropy normalized by log2 of the number of productive unique TCRs. Scalp TCRbeta sequences were cross-referenced with sorted blood CD4 and CD8 repertoires so that the CD4 or CD8 identity of scalp clones could be inferred. TCRdb provides this immuneACCESS table in a form limited to in-frame rearrangements. Some clones are lacking; in checked studies, under half of them reflect an unresolved V gene, and why the rest are absent is not known. D and trimming come from the DNA, and the V and J calls and clone size come from that table. The sample data list 200,000 to 250,000 clones, and around 43% of these were observed just once. 2% to 3% of the sample is taken by the ten largest.

The entry originates in a study of CD8+ T cells in alopecia areata (dated by TCRdb to the late 2010s). Describing the broader study: The treated patients took part in an open-label pilot trial in which moderate-to-severe alopecia areata was treated with oral tofacitinib at 5 to 10 mg twice daily. RNA was obtained with the PAXgene miRNA kit for fixed scalp, the miRNeasy kit for PBMCs, and the RNeasy kit for mouse skin. TCRbeta CDR3 regions were amplified by immunoSEQ multiplex PCR using 35 Vbeta forward and 13 Jbeta reverse primers. Scalp tissue and sorted CD4+ and CD8+ peripheral blood T cells from patchy and totalis/universalis alopecia areata patients and from healthy controls were covered by human TCRbeta sequencing. Tofacitinib-treated patients had biopsies at baseline and at 4 and 24 weeks of treatment, with a later scalp biopsy in several patients. In treated patients, disease severity was measured using the SALT score, which gives the percentage of scalp surface area affected. Clonality in the scalp was compared among normal scalp (n=4), patchy alopecia areata scalp (n=8), and alopecia totalis/universalis scalp (n=8). Tofacitinib was given for 6 to 18 months, followed by 6 months of follow-up off drug to assess delayed response and recurrence. In both human patients and the C3H/HeJ mouse model, the study applied high-throughput TCRbeta sequencing to look at T cell clonal expansion in alopecia areata.

General study outcomes and caveats: With tofacitinib, both scalp clonality and the number of expanded CD8+ clones among the top 100 scalp clones went down significantly. Shared TCR sequences between patients were less evident than in mice, which may be partly attributable to HLA diversity in the patient population. During tofacitinib treatment, many expanded lesional clones remained in scalp and blood, and this persistence may partly explain relapse after treatment is stopped. Scalp TCR repertoire analysis is complicated because resident alphabeta T cells in normal human skin are also sequenced, whereas mouse skin is dominated by gammadelta T cells. Lesional scalp, especially in alopecia totalis/universalis, showed higher clonality and more expanded CD8+ clones than normal scalp, suggesting antigenic drive. Because the treated cohort was small and had just a single nonresponder, larger studies are needed to establish links between baseline CD8+ expansion and response.

The sample's treatment or condition, from its label and the paper: oral pan-JAK inhibitor, 5-10 mg twice daily. Lesional scalp punch biopsies and peripheral blood were obtained from alopecia areata patients. PBMCs were isolated by density centrifugation and stained for CD3, CD4 and CD8, and CD4+ and CD8+ T cells were sorted on a FACSAria. The germline V gene (reference sequence) provides CDR1 SEHNR and CDR2 FQNEAQ. The CDR3, cysteine through phenylalanine, is 12 amino acids long. The entry retains the CDR3 DNA only, 36 bases that are in frame from base 1. Cut back by 7 bases and 6 bases, the V and J ends lie 12 bases apart.

Here the chain combines TRBV7-9 and TRBJ1-2; the D gene cannot be resolved reliably. This clonotype was sampled from a human donor with alopecia areata. This material consisted of CD4+ T cells sorted from blood, taken at approximately week 36, from a patient treated with tofacitinib. The DNA sequence is TGTGCCAGCAACCGGGGAGTGGATGGCTACACCTTC. Its translation reads: CASNRGVDGYTF.